This TCR beta chain was sequenced during a study of sequential checkpoint blockade in melanoma. Study as a whole: Patients were randomized 1:1 to nivolumab-then-ipilimumab or ipilimumab-then-nivolumab first-line.

V lost 7 bases to trimming and J lost 6 bases, with 9 bases between them. The CDR3 is 11 amino acids. Germline assignment: CDR1 SQVTM and CDR2 ANQGSEA. Only in-frame clones appear in the TCRdb table, and some are missing; sequencing was by immunoSEQ multiplex PCR. The sample has tens of thousands of clones, 82% seen once. Stated treatment: randomized to nivolumab then ipilimumab (arm A) or the reverse (arm B). Patients had received no earlier DNA-damaging chemotherapy. Live CD3+CD8+ CD19− CD56− cells were sorted from PBMCs. The chain employs TRBV29-1 and TRBJ2-2; perhaps TRBD2 as D (5 bases). The source material was CD8+ T cells sorted from blood (inferred from file names), sampled from a patient given nivolumab and ipilimumab in sequence. The TCR comes from a human donor with melanoma. The CDR3 reads CSAGLAGELFF. The DNA of the CDR3 is TGCAGCGCCGGACTGGCCGGGGAGCTGTTTTTT.